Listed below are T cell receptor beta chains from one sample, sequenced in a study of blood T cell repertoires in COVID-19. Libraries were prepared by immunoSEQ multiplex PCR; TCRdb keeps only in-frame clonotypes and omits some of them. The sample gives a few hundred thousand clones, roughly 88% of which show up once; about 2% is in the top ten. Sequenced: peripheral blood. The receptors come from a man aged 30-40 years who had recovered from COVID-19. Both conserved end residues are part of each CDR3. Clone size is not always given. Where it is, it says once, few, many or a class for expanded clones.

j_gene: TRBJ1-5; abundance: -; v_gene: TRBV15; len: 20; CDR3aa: CATSPSQPGTTLYVNQPQHF
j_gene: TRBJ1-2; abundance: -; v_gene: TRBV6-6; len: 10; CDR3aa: CASSSSGYTF
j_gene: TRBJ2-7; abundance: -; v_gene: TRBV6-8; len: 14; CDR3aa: CASSYSGQGYEQYF
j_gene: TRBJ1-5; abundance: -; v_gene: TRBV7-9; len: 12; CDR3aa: CASSLGGGPQHF
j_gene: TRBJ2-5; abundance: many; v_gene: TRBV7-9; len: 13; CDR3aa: CASSLWPLETQYF
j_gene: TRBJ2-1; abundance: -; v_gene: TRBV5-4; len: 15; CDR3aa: CASSHGQGLYNEQFF
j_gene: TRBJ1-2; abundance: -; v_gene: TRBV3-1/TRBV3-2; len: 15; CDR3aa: CASSGTANAPIGYTF
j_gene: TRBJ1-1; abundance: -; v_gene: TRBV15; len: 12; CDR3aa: CATSRVGVEAFF
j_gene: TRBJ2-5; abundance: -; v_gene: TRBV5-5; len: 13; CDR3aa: CASSLPDMETQYF
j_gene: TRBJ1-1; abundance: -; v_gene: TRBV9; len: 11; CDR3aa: CASSLDTEAFF
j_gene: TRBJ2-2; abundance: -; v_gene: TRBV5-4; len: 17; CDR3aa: CASSSALGAADPGELFF
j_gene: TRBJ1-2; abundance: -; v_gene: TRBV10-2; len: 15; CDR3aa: CASSGFRLGGYGYTF
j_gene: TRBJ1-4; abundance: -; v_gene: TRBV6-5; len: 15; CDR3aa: CASSSTGATNEKLFF
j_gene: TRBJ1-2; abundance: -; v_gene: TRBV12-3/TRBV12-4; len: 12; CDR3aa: CASSPRVDGYTF
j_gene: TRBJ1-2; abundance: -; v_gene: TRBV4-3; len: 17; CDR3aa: CASSQEFRAPANYGYTF
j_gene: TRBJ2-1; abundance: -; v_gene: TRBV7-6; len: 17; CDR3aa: CASSLVNWGTAFNEQFF
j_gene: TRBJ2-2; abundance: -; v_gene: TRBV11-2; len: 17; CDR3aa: CASSLGAGQGSGGELFF
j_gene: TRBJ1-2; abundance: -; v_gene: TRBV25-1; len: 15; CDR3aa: CASSMTGTIDYGYTF
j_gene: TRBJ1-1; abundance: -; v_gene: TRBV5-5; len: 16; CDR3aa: CASSHDRGPPNTEAFF
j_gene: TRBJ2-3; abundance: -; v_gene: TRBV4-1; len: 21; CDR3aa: CASSQLGRGGLVFSSTDTQYF
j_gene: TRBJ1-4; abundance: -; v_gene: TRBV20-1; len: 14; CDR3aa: CSASVRATNEKLFF
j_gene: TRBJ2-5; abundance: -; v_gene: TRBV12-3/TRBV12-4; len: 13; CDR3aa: CASRGQYQETQYF
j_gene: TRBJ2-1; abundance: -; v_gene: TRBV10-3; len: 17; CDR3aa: CAISPGTSGGPYNEQFF
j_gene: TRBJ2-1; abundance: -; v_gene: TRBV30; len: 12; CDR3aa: CAWSVSGGQGIF
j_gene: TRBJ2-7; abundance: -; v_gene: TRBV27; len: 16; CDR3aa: CASSLFPGDISYEQYF
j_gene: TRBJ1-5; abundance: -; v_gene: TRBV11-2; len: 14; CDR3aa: CASSFGTTNQPQHF
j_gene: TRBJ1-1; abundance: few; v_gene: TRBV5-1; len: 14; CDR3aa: CASSLDRRNTEAFF
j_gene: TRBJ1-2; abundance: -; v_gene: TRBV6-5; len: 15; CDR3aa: CASSYGQGLNYGYTF
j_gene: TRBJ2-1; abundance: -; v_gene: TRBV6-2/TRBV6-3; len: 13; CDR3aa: CASSYVEYNEQFF